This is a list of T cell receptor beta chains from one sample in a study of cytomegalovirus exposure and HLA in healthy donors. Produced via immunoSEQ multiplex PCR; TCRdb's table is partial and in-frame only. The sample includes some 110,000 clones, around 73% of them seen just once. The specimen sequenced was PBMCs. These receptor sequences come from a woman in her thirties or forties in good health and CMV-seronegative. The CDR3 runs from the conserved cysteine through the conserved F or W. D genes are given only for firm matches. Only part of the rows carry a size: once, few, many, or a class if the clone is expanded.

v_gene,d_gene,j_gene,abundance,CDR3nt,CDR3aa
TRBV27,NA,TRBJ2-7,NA,TGTGCCAGCGGTCGATCGGGGACCTACGAGCAGTACTTC,CASGRSGTYEQYF
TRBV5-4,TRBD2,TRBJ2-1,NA,TGTGCCAGCAGCGGGGGGGGTTGGCAGCCTAAAATCTACAATGAGCAGTTCTTC,CASSGGGWQPKIYNEQFF
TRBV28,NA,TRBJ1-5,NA,TGTGCCAGCAGTTTGCGTCGGGCCCAGCATTTT,CASSLRRAQHF
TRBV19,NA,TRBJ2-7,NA,TGTGCCAGTAGTGAGACAGGAACCTTGGGCAAGCAGTACTTC,CASSETGTLGKQYF
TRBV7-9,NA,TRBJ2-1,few,TGTGCCAGCAGCTTAGGGACGGGGGGCCGGAACTACAATGAGCAGTTCTTC,CASSLGTGGRNYNEQFF
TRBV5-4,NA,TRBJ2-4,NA,TGTGCCAGCAGGCAGGACATCTCTGAGAACATTCAGTACTTC,CASRQDISENIQYF
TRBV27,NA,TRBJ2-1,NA,TGTGCCAGCAGCCTGACAAGGGGGTATGAGCAGTTCTTC,CASSLTRGYEQFF
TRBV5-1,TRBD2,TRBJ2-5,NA,TGCGCCAGCAGCCCCAGCGGGGGTATCTTACAAGAGACCCAGTACTTC,CASSPSGGILQETQYF
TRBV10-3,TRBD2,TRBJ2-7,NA,TGTGCCATCAGAAGCGGGAGGGATGAGCAGTACTTC,CAIRSGRDEQYF
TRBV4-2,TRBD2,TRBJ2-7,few,TGTGCCAGCAGCCAAGGAAGACTAGCGGGATACGGCGAGCAGTACTTC,CASSQGRLAGYGEQYF
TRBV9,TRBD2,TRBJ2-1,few,TGTGCCAGCAGCGCCCCTCTAGCGGGCCATGAGCAGTTCTTC,CASSAPLAGHEQFF
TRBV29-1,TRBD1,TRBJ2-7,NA,TGCAGCGTGGTACCCGGACAGGGGGGGAACGAGCAGTACTTC,CSVVPGQGGNEQYF
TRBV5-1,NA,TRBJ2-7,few,TGCGCCAGCAGCTTTACTCCGGGACTCTCCACCTACGAGCAGTACTTC,CASSFTPGLSTYEQYF
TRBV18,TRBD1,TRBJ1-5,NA,TGTGCCAGCTCACCGGGACAGGGAGGTCAGCCCCAGCATTTT,CASSPGQGGQPQHF
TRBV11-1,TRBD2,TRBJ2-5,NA,TGTGCCAGCAGCACCGGGACTAGCGGACACATTCAAGAGACCCAGTACTTC,CASSTGTSGHIQETQYF
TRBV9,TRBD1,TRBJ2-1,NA,TGTGCCAGCAGCGGGGGGACAGGGTCCCTCAATGAGCAGTTCTTC,CASSGGTGSLNEQFF
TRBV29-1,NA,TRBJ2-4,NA,TGCAGCGTTCCCGAGGAAAACATTCAGTACTTC,CSVPEENIQYF
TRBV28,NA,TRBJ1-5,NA,TGTGCCAGCAGCAAATCGGCGGACTTTGGATTCAATCAGCCCCAGCATTTT,CASSKSADFGFNQPQHF
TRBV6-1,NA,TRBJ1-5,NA,TGTGCCAGCACAGAAGGGGTTGAAAATCAGCCCCAGCATTTT,CASTEGVENQPQHF
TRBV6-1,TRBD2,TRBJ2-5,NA,TGTGCCAGCAGGACTAGCGGCCAAGAGACCCAGTACTTC,CASRTSGQETQYF
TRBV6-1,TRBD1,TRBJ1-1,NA,TGTGCCAGCAGTGATTTGGGACAGGGGACTCTGAAGGCTTTCTTT,CASSDLGQGTLKAFF
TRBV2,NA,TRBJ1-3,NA,TGTGCCAGCAGTGAGGCAGGGTTGACGGGAAACACCATATATTTT,CASSEAGLTGNTIYF
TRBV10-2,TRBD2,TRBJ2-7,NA,TGCGCCAGCAGTGAGTCGAGCGGGGTTTCCTACGAGCAGTACTTC,CASSESSGVSYEQYF
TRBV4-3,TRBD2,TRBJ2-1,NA,TGCGCCAGCAGCCAATCCCAGGCTAGCGGGAGGCGGTACAATGAGCAGTTCTTC,CASSQSQASGRRYNEQFF
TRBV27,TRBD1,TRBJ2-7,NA,TGTGCCAGCAGTCCGACAGGGGGCTGGTACGAGCAGTACTTC,CASSPTGGWYEQYF
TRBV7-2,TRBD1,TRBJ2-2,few,TGTGCCAGCAGCTACATACCGACAGGGATACCTGGGGAGCTGTTTTTT,CASSYIPTGIPGELFF
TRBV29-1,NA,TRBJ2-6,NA,TGCAGCGACTCTACAGGGAGCTCTGGGGCCAACGTCCTGACTTTC,CSDSTGSSGANVLTF
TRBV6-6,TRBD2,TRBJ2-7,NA,TGTGCCAGCGTGGAGGCCAGCGGGAACTACGAGCAGTACTTC,CASVEASGNYEQYF
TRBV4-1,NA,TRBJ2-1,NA,TGCGCCAGCAGCCAAGGAAGGAGGCCAACCTACAATGAGCAGTTCTTC,CASSQGRRPTYNEQFF
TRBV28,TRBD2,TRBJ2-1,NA,TGTGCCAGCAGTTTGTCGGGACTAGCGGGAGATTTCGGCAATGAGCAGTTCTTC,CASSLSGLAGDFGNEQFF
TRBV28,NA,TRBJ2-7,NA,TGTGCCAGCAGTTACCCGGACAGCAAGGGCTACGAGCAGTACTTC,CASSYPDSKGYEQYF
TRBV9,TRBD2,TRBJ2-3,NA,TGTGCCAGCAGCGTAGTTTCTGCGGGAGGTTCCTCAGATACGCAGTATTTT,CASSVVSAGGSSDTQYF
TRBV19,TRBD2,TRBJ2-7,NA,TGTGCCAGTAAACTAGCGGGAGGTGTTTACGAGCAGTACTTC,CASKLAGGVYEQYF
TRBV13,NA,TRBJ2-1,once,TGTGCCAGCAGCTTAGTACAGGGAAATGAGCAGTTCTTC,CASSLVQGNEQFF
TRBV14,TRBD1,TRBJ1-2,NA,TGTGCCAGCAGCTGGGGGACAGGGAGTGGCTACACCTTC,CASSWGTGSGYTF
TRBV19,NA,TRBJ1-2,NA,TGTGCCAGTAGTATTGGCGGACTGAAGGGCTACACCTTC,CASSIGGLKGYTF
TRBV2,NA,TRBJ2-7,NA,TGTGCCAGCGACGGGGATCGGGCCTACGAGCAGTACTTC,CASDGDRAYEQYF
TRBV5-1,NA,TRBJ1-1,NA,TGCGCCAGCAGCCACTTGGATACGGGGACAAACACTGAAGCTTTCTTT,CASSHLDTGTNTEAFF
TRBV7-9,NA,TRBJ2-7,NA,TGTGCCAGCAGCTCCCGGGACACCCCCTACGAGCAGTACTTC,CASSSRDTPYEQYF
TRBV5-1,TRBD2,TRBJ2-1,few,TGCGCCAGCAGCTTGGTGACGGGAGGGCAATGGAATGAGCAGTTCTTC,CASSLVTGGQWNEQFF
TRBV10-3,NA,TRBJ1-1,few,TGTGCCATCAGTGAGGGGGGCCTTAGTACTGAAGCTTTCTTT,CAISEGGLSTEAFF
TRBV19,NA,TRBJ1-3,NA,TGTGCCAGTAGTGCCCAGAACAGGGACCGGTCTGGAAACACCATATATTTT,CASSAQNRDRSGNTIYF
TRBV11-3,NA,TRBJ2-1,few,TGTGCCAGCAGCTTGGAGGGGGCTTACGATGAGCAGTTCTTC,CASSLEGAYDEQFF
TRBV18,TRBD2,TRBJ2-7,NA,TGTGCCAGCTCACCCGGGGGGGACACCACCTACGAGCAGTACTTC,CASSPGGDTTYEQYF
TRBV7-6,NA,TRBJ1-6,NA,TGTGCCAGCAGCTTAGAGGCCAGGAGGGGACCCCTCCACTTT,CASSLEARRGPLHF
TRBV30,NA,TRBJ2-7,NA,TGTGGGGGGGGCAGGGGTGAATCGGAGCAGTACTTC,CGGGRGESEQYF
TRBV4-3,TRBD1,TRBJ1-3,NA,TGCGCCAGCAGCCAAGGGACAGGCTCTGGAAACACCATATATTTT,CASSQGTGSGNTIYF
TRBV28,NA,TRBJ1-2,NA,TGTGCCAGCAGTTTTCCTTATGGCTACACCTTC,CASSFPYGYTF
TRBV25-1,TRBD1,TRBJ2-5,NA,TGTGCCAGCAATGATGCCAGGGGGTTCATGGGAGAGACCCAGTACTTC,CASNDARGFMGETQYF
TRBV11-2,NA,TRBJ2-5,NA,TGTGCCAGCAGCCCGAGAGAGACCCAGTACTTC,CASSPRETQYF
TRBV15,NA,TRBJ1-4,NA,TGTGCCACCGGTAGTGACAGGTTTAATGAAAAACTGTTTTTT,CATGSDRFNEKLFF
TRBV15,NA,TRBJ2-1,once,TGTGCCACCAGCACCGGGACTTCCTACAATGAGCAGTTCTTC,CATSTGTSYNEQFF
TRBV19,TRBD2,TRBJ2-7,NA,TGTGCCAGTACCATCGGTAGCGGGGTTGAGGACGAGCAGTACTTC,CASTIGSGVEDEQYF